This TCR beta chain is from a study of T cell responses to AZD1222 COVID-19 vaccine. A remark on this clone: Its target is unknown.

This CDR3 has 12 residues. The V gene lost 7 bases and the J gene lost 5 bases, with 12 bases spanning the gap. The germline gives CDR1 MNHEY, CDR2 SVGAGI. Regarding the study as a whole: Increases in Spike-specific TCR breadth and depth were seen after two AZD1222 doses. Across the whole spike, CD4 TCRs peaked at regions 160-218 and 743-854.

Clones were sequenced by immunoSEQ multiplex PCR, and TCRdb holds only the in-frame ones, with some missing. The profile shows about 180,000 clones, around nine tenths of them singletons. The source material was peripheral blood, sampled on day 0 of AZD1222 vaccination. V usage is TRBV6-5 and J usage is TRBJ2-7; D perhaps matches TRBD1 (6 bases). This TCR was recovered from an adult in good health. CDR3 loop: CASTTGSHEQYF. CDR3 coding DNA: TGTGCCAGCACTACAGGGTCCCACGAGCAGTACTTC.